This is a list of T cell receptor beta chains from one sample in a study of T cell repertoires in cytomegalovirus infection. A single record per CDR3 protein comes from TCRdb applying MiXCR to the reads. The sample has hundreds of thousands of distinct CDR3 sequences, roughly 15% seen once. The sequenced sample consisted of PBMCs. The receptors come from a human donor in good health (CMV status not recorded). Some clones in this sample may be carry-over from other donors' samples. Each CDR3 is given with its conserved first and last residue. The D gene is left open where the match is weak. Clone size, where shown, is once, few, many, or a class for clones that have expanded.

TRBV7-2	TRBJ2-5	.	many	TGTGCCAGCGGACCCCACCAAGAGACCCAGTACTTC	CASGPHQETQYF
TRBV20-1	TRBJ1-5	TRBD1	.	TGCAGTGCTAGGCAACAGGGGGCCGGTCAGCCCCAGCATTTT	CSARQQGAGQPQHF
TRBV10-3	TRBJ2-3	.	few	TGTGCCATCGGGCCTAACGGAGCAGATACGCAGTATTTT	CAIGPNGADTQYF
TRBV20-1	TRBJ1-5	TRBD1	.	TGCAGTGCTGTCCCGAGACAGGGGGCGGATCAGCCCCAGCATTTT	CSAVPRQGADQPQHF
TRBV6-5	TRBJ1-5	TRBD1	few	TGTGCCAGCAGTTACCAGGGGGCACGGCAGCCCCAGCATTTT	CASSYQGARQPQHF
TRBV20-1	TRBJ1-1	TRBD1	.	TGCAGTGCTCGGACAGGCGGCTTGAACACTGAAGCTTTCTTT	CSARTGGLNTEAFF
TRBV27	TRBJ2-7	TRBD2	many	TGTGCCAGCAGTTTCCGGACTAGCGGGGGCTCCTACGAGCAGTACTTC	CASSFRTSGGSYEQYF
TRBV12-3/TRBV12-4	TRBJ2-7	.	many	TGTGCCAGCAGTTCACCTACAACAGGATCTTCCTACGAGCAGTACTTC	CASSSPTTGSSYEQYF
TRBV7-2	TRBJ2-7	TRBD1	many	TGTGCCAGCAGCTTAGCTACAGGGGATCCCTACGAGCAGTACTTC	CASSLATGDPYEQYF
TRBV7-8	TRBJ1-1	.	few	TGTGCCAGCAGCTTAGTTCCAGGGGCGGCCACTGAAGCTTTCTTT	CASSLVPGAATEAFF
TRBV6-2/TRBV6-3	TRBJ1-6	.	few	TGTGCCAGCAGTTTTTCCCGGACTCGAGGGCGAAATTCACCCCTCCACTTT	CASSFSRTRGRNSPLHF
TRBV25-1	TRBJ1-1	.	.	TGTGCCAGCAGTGATCTGTGGGAAAACACTGAAGCTTTCTTT	CASSDLWENTEAFF
TRBV18	TRBJ1-3	.	.	TGTGCCAGCTCAACGACTCAACCGACCAACTCTGGAAACACCATATATTTT	CASSTTQPTNSGNTIYF
TRBV2	TRBJ2-3	TRBD1	.	TGTGCCAGCAGTGGCAGAACAGGGGGCGCGGTAACAGATACGCAGTATTTT	CASSGRTGGAVTDTQYF
TRBV20-1	TRBJ1-6	.	few	TGCAGTGCTAGGAGGCCAGACGGGCCCGCAAATTCACCCCTCCACTTT	CSARRPDGPANSPLHF
TRBV20-1	TRBJ2-1	TRBD2	.	TGCAGTGCTCAAGATACCGGGACTAGCGGGGGGAGCTCCTACAATGAGCAGTTCTTC	CSAQDTGTSGGSSYNEQFF
TRBV15	TRBJ1-2	TRBD1	.	TGTGCCACCAGCAGACAAGACAGGGCGGTCACCTTC	CATSRQDRAVTF
TRBV12-3/TRBV12-4	TRBJ2-4	TRBD2	.	TGTGCCAGCAGTTTTGGGACTAGCTGGAACATTCAGTACTTC	CASSFGTSWNIQYF
TRBV13	TRBJ2-7	TRBD2	.	TGTGCCAGCAGCCCCCCACGGGAAGCGGGGGCCGAGCAGTACTTC	CASSPPREAGAEQYF
TRBV7-2	TRBJ1-6	TRBD1	many	TGTGCCAGCAGCTTAGAACAGGGGCGGTATAATTCACCCCTCCACTTT	CASSLEQGRYNSPLHF
TRBV7-2	TRBJ2-1	TRBD2	many	TGTGCCAGCAGCGCGAGACTAGCGGGGGACCGCAATGAGCAGTTCTTC	CASSARLAGDRNEQFF
TRBV20-1	TRBJ1-1	.	few	TGCAGTGCTAGAGCGGAGGGGGGAAACACTGAAGCTTTCTTT	CSARAEGGNTEAFF
TRBV5-4	TRBJ2-7	.	.	TGTGCCAGCAGCTTGTATTTAGGTTCCTACGAGCAGTACTTC	CASSLYLGSYEQYF
TRBV20-1	TRBJ1-1	.	few	TGCAGTGCGGGACAAACTAAGAACACTGAAGCTTTCTTT	CSAGQTKNTEAFF
TRBV27	TRBJ2-3	.	few	TGTGCCAGCAGTTGGGGCCGACAGTCCCGGGGGGATACGCAGTATTTT	CASSWGRQSRGDTQYF
TRBV7-9	TRBJ2-1	.	.	TGTGCCAGCAGCTATCCAGGATACAATGAGCAGTTCTTC	CASSYPGYNEQFF
TRBV20-1	TRBJ1-3	TRBD1	.	TGCAGTGCTAGAGGAGGAGGGACAGCAAACTCTGGAAACACCATATATTTT	CSARGGGTANSGNTIYF
TRBV6-2/TRBV6-3	TRBJ2-7	.	.	TGTGCCAGCAGTTCCCTAGGGGAGGAGCAGTACTTC	CASSSLGEEQYF
TRBV19	TRBJ1-5	.	once	TGTGCCAGTAGTCCAACAGGGCGCAATCAGCCCCAGCATTTT	CASSPTGRNQPQHF
TRBV7-2	TRBJ1-1	.	many	TGTGCCAGCAGTCCCTCCGGGGGGACTGAAGCTTTCTTT	CASSPSGGTEAFF
TRBV2	TRBJ2-1	.	.	TGTGCCAGCAGTGAAGGGCCGGAATACAATGAGCAGTTCTTC	CASSEGPEYNEQFF
TRBV7-3	TRBJ2-5	.	.	TGTGCCAGCAGCAACCATGGACCCCAAGAGACCCAGTACTTC	CASSNHGPQETQYF
TRBV6-5	TRBJ2-1	TRBD2	few	TGTGCCAGCAGGGCGGGGGGAGTTGGGAATGAGCAGTTCTTC	CASRAGGVGNEQFF
TRBV12-3/TRBV12-4	TRBJ2-3	TRBD2	many	TGTGCCAGCAGTTTGATTGCGGGGGGGCCCCTCGGCACAGATACGCAGTATTTT	CASSLIAGGPLGTDTQYF
TRBV19	TRBJ1-5	TRBD1	.	TGTGCCAGTAGTATAGTAGCAGGGGGCGTATCCAATCAGCCCCAGCATTTT	CASSIVAGGVSNQPQHF
TRBV29-1	TRBJ1-2	TRBD1	.	TGCAGCGCCGACATGGACAGGAGAGGCTACACCTTC	CSADMDRRGYTF
TRBV24-1	TRBJ2-1	TRBD2	.	TGTGCCACCAGTGAGGGGGGGGCGGGGGGGCGAAATGAGCAGTTCTTC	CATSEGGAGGRNEQFF
TRBV25-1	TRBJ1-1	.	many	TGTGCCAGCAGTGACCAAGACACGATGAACACTGAAGCTTTCTTT	CASSDQDTMNTEAFF
TRBV12-3/TRBV12-4	TRBJ2-5	TRBD2	few	TGTGCCAGCAGTTTTAGGGTAGGACTAGCGGGGGGGGGTTTGAAGAGAGAGACCCAGTACTTC	CASSFRVGLAGGGLKRETQYF
TRBV20-1	TRBJ1-4	.	few	TGCAGTGCTAGAGATCCAACCGGGAGTAATGAAAAACTGTTTTTT	CSARDPTGSNEKLFF
TRBV12-3/TRBV12-4	TRBJ1-4	TRBD1	many	TGTGCCAGCAGCGGAACAGGGGTTGAAAAACTGTTTTTT	CASSGTGVEKLFF
TRBV5-3	TRBJ2-2	.	.	TGTGCCAGTCGCGGACAGTGGAGCACCGGGGAGCTGTTTTTT	CASRGQWSTGELFF
TRBV7-8	TRBJ2-5	TRBD1	many	TGTGCCAGCAGCTTAGCCGACAGGGTCCAAGAGACCCAGTACTTC	CASSLADRVQETQYF
TRBV6-1	TRBJ1-3	.	many	TGTGCCAGCAGTGAACCTGGGAGGGGCTCTGGAAACACCATATATTTT	CASSEPGRGSGNTIYF
TRBV6-5	TRBJ1-3	.	.	TGTGCCAGCAGTTACTCGGAGCCTAGAGACTCTGGAAACACCATATATTTT	CASSYSEPRDSGNTIYF
TRBV19	TRBJ2-7	.	many	TGTGCCAGTAGTATGGCGGAGGGCACCTACGAGCAGTACTTC	CASSMAEGTYEQYF
TRBV12-3/TRBV12-4	TRBJ2-3	.	few	TGTGCCAGCACTTGGGGGCAGGTGTTTCCCCCGCAGTATTTT	CASTWGQVFPPQYF
TRBV6-8	TRBJ1-6	.	.	TGTGCCAGCAGTTACTCGAATACGGGAGGATTTGGCTCACCCCTCCACTTT	CASSYSNTGGFGSPLHF
TRBV28	TRBJ1-1	.	many	TGTGCCAGCAGTTTAGGGACACCGAACACTGAAGCTTTCTTT	CASSLGTPNTEAFF
TRBV4-1	TRBJ2-1	.	few	TGCGCCAGCAGCCAAGATGGCAATGAGCAGTTCTTC	CASSQDGNEQFF
TRBV7-2	TRBJ2-7	.	few	TGTGCCAGCAGCTTTGGGCCAGGCACCTACGAGCAGTACTTC	CASSFGPGTYEQYF
TRBV9	TRBJ2-6	.	few	TGTGCCAGCAGCCCCCGACAGGACTCTGGGGCCAACGTCCTGACTTTC	CASSPRQDSGANVLTF
TRBV7-2	TRBJ1-2	TRBD1	many	TGTGCCAGCAGCTCACCCAGGGGGGGAGGGAACTATGGCTACACCTTC	CASSSPRGGGNYGYTF
TRBV7-2	TRBJ2-1	.	many	TGTGCCAGCAGCTCTAGACGGGGGGCCAACAATGAGCAGTTCTTC	CASSSRRGANNEQFF